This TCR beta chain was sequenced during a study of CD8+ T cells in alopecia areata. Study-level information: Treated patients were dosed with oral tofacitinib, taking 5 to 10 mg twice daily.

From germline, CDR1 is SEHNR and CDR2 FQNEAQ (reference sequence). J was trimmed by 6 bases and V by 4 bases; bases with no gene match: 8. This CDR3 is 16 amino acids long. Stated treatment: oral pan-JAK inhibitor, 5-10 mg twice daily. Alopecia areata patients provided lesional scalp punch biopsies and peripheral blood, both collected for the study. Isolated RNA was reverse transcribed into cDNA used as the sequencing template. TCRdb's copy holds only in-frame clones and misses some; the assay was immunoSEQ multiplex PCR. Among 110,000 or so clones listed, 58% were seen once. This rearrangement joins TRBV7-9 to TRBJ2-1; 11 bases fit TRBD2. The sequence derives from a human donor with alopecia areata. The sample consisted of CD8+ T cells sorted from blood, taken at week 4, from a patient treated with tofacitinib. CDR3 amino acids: CASSSPLAGGPNEQFF. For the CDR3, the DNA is TGTGCCAGCAGCTCCCCCCTAGCGGGGGGCCCCAATGAGCAGTTCTTC. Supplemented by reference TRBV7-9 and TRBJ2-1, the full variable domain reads DTGVSQNPRHKITKRGQNVTFRCDPISEHNRLYWYRQTLGQGPEFLTYFQNEAQLEKSRLLSDRFSAERPKGSFSTLEIQRTEQGDSAMYLCASSSPLAGGPNEQFFGPGTRLTVL.